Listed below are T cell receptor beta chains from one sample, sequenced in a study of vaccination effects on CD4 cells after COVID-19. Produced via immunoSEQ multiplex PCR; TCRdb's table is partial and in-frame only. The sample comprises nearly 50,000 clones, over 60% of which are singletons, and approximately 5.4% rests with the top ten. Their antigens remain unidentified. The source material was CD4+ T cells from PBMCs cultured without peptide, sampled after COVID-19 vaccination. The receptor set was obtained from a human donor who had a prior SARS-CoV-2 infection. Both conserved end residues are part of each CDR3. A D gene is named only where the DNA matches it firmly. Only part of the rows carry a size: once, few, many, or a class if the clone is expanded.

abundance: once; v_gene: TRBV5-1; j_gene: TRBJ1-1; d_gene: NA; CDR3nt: TGCGCCAGCAGCTCTGGAGGGATAGGCACTGAAGCTTTCTTT; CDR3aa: CASSSGGIGTEAFF
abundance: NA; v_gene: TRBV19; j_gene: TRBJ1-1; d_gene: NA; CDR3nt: TGTGCCAGTAGTATCTCCCGGTACACTGAAGCTTTCTTT; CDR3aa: CASSISRYTEAFF
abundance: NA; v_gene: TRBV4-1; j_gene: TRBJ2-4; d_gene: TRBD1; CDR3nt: TGCGCCAGCAGCCAAGAAAGACAGGGTTTAGACGAAAACATTCAGTACTTC; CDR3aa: CASSQERQGLDENIQYF
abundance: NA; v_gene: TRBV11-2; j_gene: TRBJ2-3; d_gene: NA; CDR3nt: TGTGCCAGCAGCTCCCTAGCGGATACGCAGTATTTT; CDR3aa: CASSSLADTQYF
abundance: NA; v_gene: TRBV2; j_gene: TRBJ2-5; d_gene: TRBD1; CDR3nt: TGTGCCAGCAGATCGACAGGGGAGGAGACCCAGTACTTC; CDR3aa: CASRSTGEETQYF
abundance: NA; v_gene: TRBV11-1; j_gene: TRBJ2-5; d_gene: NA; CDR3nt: TGTGCCAGCAGCCCTATAGGCAGTCGGGCCCAGTACTTC; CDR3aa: CASSPIGSRAQYF
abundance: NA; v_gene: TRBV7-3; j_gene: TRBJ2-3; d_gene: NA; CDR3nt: TGTGCCAGCAGCTTAACGATCAGGGGGGCGCCGGGCGCAGATACGCAGTATTTT; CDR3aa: CASSLTIRGAPGADTQYF
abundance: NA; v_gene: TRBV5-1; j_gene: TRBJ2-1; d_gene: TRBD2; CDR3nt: TGCGCCAGCAGCCCCCTGGCGGGAGCCTACAATGAGCAGTTCTTC; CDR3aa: CASSPLAGAYNEQFF
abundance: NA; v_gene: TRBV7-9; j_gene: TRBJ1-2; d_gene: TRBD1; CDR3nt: TGTGCCAGCAGCAACTGGGGGACAGGGAATAACTATGGCTACACCTTC; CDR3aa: CASSNWGTGNNYGYTF
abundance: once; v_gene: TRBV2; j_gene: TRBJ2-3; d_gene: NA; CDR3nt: TGTGCCAGCACCTGGGACCTTTCGACCACAGATACGCAGTATTTT; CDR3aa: CASTWDLSTTDTQYF
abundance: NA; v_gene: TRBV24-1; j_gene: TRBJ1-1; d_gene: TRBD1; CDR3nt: TGTGCCACCAGTGACGCCGGGACAGGGAACACTGAAGCTTTCTTT; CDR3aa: CATSDAGTGNTEAFF
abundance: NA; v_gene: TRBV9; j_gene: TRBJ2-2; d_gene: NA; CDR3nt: TGTGCCAGCAGCACCGGGGCAGACGCCGGGGAGCTGTTTTTT; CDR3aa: CASSTGADAGELFF
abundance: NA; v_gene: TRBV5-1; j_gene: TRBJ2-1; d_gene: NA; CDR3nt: TGCGCCAGCAGCTTGGAGGGGGGGCGAGGGAATGAGCAGTTCTTC; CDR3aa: CASSLEGGRGNEQFF
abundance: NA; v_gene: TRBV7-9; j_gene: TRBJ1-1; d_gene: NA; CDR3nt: TGTGCCAGCAGCTTAGGATTGGGCATTGAGGGGCACACTGAAGCTTTCTTT; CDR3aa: CASSLGLGIEGHTEAFF
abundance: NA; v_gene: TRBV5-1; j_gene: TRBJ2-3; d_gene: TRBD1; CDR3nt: TGCGCCAGCAGCTTGCCTCAGGACAGGGGGCAAACAGATACGCAGTATTTT; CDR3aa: CASSLPQDRGQTDTQYF
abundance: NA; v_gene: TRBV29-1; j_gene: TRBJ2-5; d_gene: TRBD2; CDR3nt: TGCAGCGTAGGAGCGGGAGAACGAGAGACCCAGTACTTC; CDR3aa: CSVGAGERETQYF
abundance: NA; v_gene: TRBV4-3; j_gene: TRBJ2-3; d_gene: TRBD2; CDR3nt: TGCGCCAGCAGCCACACCCCACGTGGCTGGCGGGAGGGCCTTACAGATACGCAGTATTTT; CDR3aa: CASSHTPRGWREGLTDTQYF
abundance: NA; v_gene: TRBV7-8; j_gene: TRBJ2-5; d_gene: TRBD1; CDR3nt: TGTGCCAGCAGCCTACCCGCAGGGGGTGGAGAGACCCAGTACTTC; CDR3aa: CASSLPAGGGETQYF
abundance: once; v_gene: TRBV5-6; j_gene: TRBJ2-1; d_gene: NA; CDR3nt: TGTGCCAGCAGCTTGACGGGGGCTAATCTGTACAATGAGCAGTTCTTC; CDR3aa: CASSLTGANLYNEQFF
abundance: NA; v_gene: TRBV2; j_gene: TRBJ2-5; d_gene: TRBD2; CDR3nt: TGTGCCAGCAGCGAGACTAGCGGGGGGGACCTACAAGAGACCCAGTACTTC; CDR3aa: CASSETSGGDLQETQYF
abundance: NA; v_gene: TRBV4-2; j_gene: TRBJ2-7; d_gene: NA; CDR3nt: TGTGCCAGCAGCCAAGAACAGAGCGGGTTGGGTGAGCAGTACTTC; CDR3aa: CASSQEQSGLGEQYF
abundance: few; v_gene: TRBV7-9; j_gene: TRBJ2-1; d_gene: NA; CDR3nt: TGTGCCAGCAGCGTCGGATCCTTGAAGACCTACAATGAGCAGTTCTTC; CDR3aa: CASSVGSLKTYNEQFF
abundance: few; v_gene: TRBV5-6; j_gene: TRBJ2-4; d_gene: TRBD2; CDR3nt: TGTGCCAGCAGCCCAAGTGTGGTAGCGGGCAAAAACATTCAGTACTTC; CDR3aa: CASSPSVVAGKNIQYF
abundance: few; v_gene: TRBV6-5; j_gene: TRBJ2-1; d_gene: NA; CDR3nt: TGTGCCAGCAGAGGGACTTTCCGCGATGAGCAGTTCTTC; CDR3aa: CASRGTFRDEQFF
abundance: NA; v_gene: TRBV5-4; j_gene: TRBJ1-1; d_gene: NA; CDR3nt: TGTGCCAGCACCTTCCATGCGACGTCGAACACTGAAGCTTTCTTT; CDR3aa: CASTFHATSNTEAFF
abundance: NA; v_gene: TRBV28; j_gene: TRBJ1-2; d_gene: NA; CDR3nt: TGTGCCAGCAGTTTGTATCCCGGGAGGGATGGCTACACCTTC; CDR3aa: CASSLYPGRDGYTF
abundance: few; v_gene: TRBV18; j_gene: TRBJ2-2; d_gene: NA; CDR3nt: TGTGCCAGCTCACCACCGAGGGCGAACACCGGGGAGCTGTTTTTT; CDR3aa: CASSPPRANTGELFF
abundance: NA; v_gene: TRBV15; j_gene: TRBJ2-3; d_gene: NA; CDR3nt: TGTGCCACCAGCAGAAAGGAACGCCGGGATCACCCGTCAGATACGCAGTATTTT; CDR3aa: CATSRKERRDHPSDTQYF
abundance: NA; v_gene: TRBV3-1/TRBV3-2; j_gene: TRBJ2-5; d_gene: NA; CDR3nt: TGTGCCAGCAGCCAAAACCCAGGGGGGGAGACCCAGTACTTC; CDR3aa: CASSQNPGGETQYF
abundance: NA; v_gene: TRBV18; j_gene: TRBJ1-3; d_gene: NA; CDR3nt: TGTGCCAGCTCACCAGTGGCAGGGGCTGGAAACACCATATATTTT; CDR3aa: CASSPVAGAGNTIYF
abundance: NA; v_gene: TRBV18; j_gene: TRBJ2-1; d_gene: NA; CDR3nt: TGTGCCAGCTCACCCCGCCGGAGCTCCTACAATGAGCAGTTCTTC; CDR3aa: CASSPRRSSYNEQFF
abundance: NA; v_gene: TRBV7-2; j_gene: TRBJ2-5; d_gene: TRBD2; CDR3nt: TGTGCCAGCAGCCTCCAGCGGGGGGACGGGGAGACCCAGTACTTC; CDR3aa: CASSLQRGDGETQYF
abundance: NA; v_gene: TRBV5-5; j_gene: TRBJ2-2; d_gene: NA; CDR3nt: TGTGCCAGCAGCTTTGGCCCGCTGAACACCGGGGAGCTGTTTTTT; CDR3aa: CASSFGPLNTGELFF
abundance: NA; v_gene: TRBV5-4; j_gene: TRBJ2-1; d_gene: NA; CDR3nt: TGTGCCAGCAGCTTGACCAGCTCCTACAATGAGCAGTTCTTC; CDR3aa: CASSLTSSYNEQFF
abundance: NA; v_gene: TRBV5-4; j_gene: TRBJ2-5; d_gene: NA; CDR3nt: TGTGCCAGCAGCTCACAAGAGACCCAGTACTTC; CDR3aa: CASSSQETQYF
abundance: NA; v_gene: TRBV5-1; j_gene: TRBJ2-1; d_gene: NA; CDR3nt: TGCGCCAGCAGCTTGGGTGACTACTATGACAATGAGCAGTTCTTC; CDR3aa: CASSLGDYYDNEQFF
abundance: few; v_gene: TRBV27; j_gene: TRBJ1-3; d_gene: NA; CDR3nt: TGTGCCAGCAGAGGGGCCGACTCTGGAAACACCATATATTTT; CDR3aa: CASRGADSGNTIYF
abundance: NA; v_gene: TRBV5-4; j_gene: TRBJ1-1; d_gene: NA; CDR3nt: TGTGCCAGCAGCTCTGTGAACACTGAAGCTTTCTTT; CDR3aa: CASSSVNTEAFF
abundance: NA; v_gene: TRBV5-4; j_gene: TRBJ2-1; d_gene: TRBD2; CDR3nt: TGTGCCAGCAGCTTGGAACTAGCGGGGGCGTACAATGAGCAGTTCTTC; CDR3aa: CASSLELAGAYNEQFF
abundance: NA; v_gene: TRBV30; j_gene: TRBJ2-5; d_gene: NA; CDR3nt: TGTGCCTGGACCACTACGGACTGGGAGACCCAGTACTTC; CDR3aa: CAWTTTDWETQYF
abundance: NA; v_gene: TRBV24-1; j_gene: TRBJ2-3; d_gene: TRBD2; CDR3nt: TGTGCCACCAGTGAGTATACTAGCGGGAGTACCGATACGCAGTATTTT; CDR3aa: CATSEYTSGSTDTQYF